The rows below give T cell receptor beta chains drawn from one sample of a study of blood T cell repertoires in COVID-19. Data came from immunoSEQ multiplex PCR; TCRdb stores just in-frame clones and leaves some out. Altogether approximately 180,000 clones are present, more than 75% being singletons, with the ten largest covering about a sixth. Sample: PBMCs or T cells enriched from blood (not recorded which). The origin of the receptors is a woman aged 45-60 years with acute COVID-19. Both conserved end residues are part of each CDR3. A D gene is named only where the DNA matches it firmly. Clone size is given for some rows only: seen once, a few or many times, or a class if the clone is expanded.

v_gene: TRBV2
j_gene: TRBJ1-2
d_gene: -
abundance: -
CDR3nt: TGTGCCAGCAGTTTTCAGGGATCTGGAGGCTACACCTTC
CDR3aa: CASSFQGSGGYTF

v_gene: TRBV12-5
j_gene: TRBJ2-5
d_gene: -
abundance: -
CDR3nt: TGTGCTAGTGGTTTGGATCTGGACGGGAAAGAGACCCAGTACTTC
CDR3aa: CASGLDLDGKETQYF

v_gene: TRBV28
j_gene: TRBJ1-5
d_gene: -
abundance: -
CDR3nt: TGTGCCAGCAGTTTAAGGGTCTTTTTCGGGGATCAGCCCCAGCATTTT
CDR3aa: CASSLRVFFGDQPQHF

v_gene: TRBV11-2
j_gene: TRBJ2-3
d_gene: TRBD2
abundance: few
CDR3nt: TGTGCCAGCAGCACGCACCGCGGGGGTAGCACAGATACGCAGTATTTT
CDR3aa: CASSTHRGGSTDTQYF

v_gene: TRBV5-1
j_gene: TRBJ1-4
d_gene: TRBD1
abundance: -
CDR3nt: TGCGCCAGCAGCTTGGCCGGGACAGGGGGCCCTAATGAAAAACTGTTTTTT
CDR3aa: CASSLAGTGGPNEKLFF

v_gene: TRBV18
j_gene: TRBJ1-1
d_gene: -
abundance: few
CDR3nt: TGTGCCAGCTCACCACCAAACAGAATAGAGAACACTGAAGCTTTCTTT
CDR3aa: CASSPPNRIENTEAFF

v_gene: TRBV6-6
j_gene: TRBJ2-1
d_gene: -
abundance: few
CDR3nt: TGTGCCAGCAGCTCCAAGGGGTTCGACAATGAGCAGTTCTTC
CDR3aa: CASSSKGFDNEQFF

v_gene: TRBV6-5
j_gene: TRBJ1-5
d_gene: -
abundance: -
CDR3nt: TGTGCCAGCAGTTCCCGGGACCCCGGTGGGGGCCAGCCCCAGCATTTT
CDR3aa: CASSSRDPGGGQPQHF

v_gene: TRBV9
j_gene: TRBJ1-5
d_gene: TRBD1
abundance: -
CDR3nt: TGTGCCAGCAGCGCTGGTGGGACAGGGAAGGAGCCCCAGCATTTT
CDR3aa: CASSAGGTGKEPQHF

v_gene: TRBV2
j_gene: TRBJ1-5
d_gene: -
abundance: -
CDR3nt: TGTGCCAGCAGTAACGAGGACACGCCCGGTCAGCCCCAGCATTTT
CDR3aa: CASSNEDTPGQPQHF

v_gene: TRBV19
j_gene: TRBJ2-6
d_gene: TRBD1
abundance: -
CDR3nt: TGTGCCAGTAGTATTAAGGGACAGGGGATTCCTGGGGCCAACGTCCTGACTTTC
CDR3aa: CASSIKGQGIPGANVLTF

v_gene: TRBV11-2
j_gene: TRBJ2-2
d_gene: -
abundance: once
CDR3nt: TGTGCCAGCAGCCCAACAACAGGGATGAACACCGGGGAGCTGTTTTTT
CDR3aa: CASSPTTGMNTGELFF

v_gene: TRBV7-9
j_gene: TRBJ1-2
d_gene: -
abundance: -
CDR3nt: TGTGCCAGCAGCTTAGTCGAGGCCGATGGCTACACCTTC
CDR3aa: CASSLVEADGYTF

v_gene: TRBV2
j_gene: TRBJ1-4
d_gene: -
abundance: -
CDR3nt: TGTGCCAGCAGTGAGGGCAGATCCTGGGAAAAACTGTTTTTT
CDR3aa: CASSEGRSWEKLFF

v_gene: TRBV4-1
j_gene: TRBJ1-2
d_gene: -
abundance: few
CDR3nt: TGCGCCAGCAGCCAAGATAGCGCGGGTTTTGACTATGGCTACACCTTC
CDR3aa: CASSQDSAGFDYGYTF

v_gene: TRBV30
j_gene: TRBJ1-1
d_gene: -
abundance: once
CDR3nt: TGTGCCTGGGATGACCAACAGGTAAATGAAGCTTTCTTT
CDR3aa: CAWDDQQVNEAFF

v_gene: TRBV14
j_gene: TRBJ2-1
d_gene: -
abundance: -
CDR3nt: TGTGCCAGCAGCCCGGAACCATCTAGCGTTGAGCAGTTCTTC
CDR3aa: CASSPEPSSVEQFF

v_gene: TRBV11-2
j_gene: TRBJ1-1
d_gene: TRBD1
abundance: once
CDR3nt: TGTGCCAGCACCGAAAACAGGGGGGCGATGAACACTGAAGCTTTCTTT
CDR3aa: CASTENRGAMNTEAFF

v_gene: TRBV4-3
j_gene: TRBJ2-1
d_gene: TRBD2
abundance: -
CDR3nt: TGCGCCAGCAGCCTATCAAGCGGGGGCCCCTACAATGAGCAGTTCTTC
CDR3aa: CASSLSSGGPYNEQFF

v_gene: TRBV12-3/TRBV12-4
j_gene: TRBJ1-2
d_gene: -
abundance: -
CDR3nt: TGTGCCAGCAGCTTGGACTGGGCGGGTGGCTACACCTTC
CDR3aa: CASSLDWAGGYTF

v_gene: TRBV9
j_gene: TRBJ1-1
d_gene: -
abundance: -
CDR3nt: TGTGCCAGCAGCTCAGACGGGGGACGGGACACTGAAGCTTTCTTT
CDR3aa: CASSSDGGRDTEAFF

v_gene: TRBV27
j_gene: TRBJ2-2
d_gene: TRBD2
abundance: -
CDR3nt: TGTGCCAGCACCTTCCAGGGACTAGCGGGGACGAACACCGGGGAGCTGTTTTTT
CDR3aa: CASTFQGLAGTNTGELFF

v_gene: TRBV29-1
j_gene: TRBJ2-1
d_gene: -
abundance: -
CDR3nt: TGCAGCGGGGGGACCCACAGGGATGAGCAGTTCTTC
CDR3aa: CSGGTHRDEQFF

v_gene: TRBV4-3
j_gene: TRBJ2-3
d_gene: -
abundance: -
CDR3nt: TGCGCCAGCAGCCAAGATCCTTTCACAGATACGCAGTATTTT
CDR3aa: CASSQDPFTDTQYF

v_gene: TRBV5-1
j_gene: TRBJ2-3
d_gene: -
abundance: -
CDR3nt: TGCGCCAGCAGCTTCCAGGGAAGGAGCACAGATACGCAGTATTTT
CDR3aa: CASSFQGRSTDTQYF

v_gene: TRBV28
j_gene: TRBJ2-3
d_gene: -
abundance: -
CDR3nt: TGTGCCAGCAGTTTAGGGACTGCTAGCACAGATACGCAGTATTTT
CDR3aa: CASSLGTASTDTQYF

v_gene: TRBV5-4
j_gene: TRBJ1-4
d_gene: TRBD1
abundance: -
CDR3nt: TGTGCCAGCAGCTGGGGACAGGGGGCCGATGAAAAACTGTTTTTT
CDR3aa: CASSWGQGADEKLFF

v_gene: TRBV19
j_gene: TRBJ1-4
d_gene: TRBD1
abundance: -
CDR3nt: TGTGCCAGTAGTCAAGACCGACAGGGGGGGGAAAAACTGTTTTTT
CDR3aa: CASSQDRQGGEKLFF

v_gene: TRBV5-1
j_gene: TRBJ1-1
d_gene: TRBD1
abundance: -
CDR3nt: TGCGCCAGCAGCTTGGTGACAGGGAGGCCTGAAGCTTTCTTT
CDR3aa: CASSLVTGRPEAFF

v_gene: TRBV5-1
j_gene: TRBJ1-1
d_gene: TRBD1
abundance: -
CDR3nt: TGCGCCAGCAGTTCCTCGACAGGGGGTGAAGCTTTCTTT
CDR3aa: CASSSSTGGEAFF

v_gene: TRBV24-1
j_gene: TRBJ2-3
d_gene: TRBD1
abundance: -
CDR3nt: TGTGCCACCAGTGATAGGACAGGGGTCACAGATACGCAGTATTTT
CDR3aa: CATSDRTGVTDTQYF

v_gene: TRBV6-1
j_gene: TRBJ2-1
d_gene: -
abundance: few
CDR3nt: TGTGCCAGCAGTGAAGTAGGAGGGGGCACTGAGCAGTTCTTC
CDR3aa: CASSEVGGGTEQFF

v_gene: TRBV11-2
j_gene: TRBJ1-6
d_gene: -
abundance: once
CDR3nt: TGTGCCAGCAGCTTATCTGGCGGGGAAAATTCACCCCTCCACTTT
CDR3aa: CASSLSGGENSPLHF

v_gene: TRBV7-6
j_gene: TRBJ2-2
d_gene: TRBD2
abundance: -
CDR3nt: TGTGCCAGCAGCTTACGGGGGGGCCCCACCGGGGAGCTGTTTTTT
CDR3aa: CASSLRGGPTGELFF

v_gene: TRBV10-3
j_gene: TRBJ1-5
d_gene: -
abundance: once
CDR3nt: TGTGCCATCAGTGAAGAGGGAGAGGCCCAGCATTTT
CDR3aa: CAISEEGEAQHF

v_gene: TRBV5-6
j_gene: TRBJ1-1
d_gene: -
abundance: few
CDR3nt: TGTGCCAGCAGCTGGGACCCGGAGGGTACTGAAGCTTTCTTT
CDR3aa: CASSWDPEGTEAFF

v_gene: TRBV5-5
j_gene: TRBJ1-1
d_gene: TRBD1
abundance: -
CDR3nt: TGTGCCAGCAGCTTGGCGAGGCCAGGGGGTTTATTGAACACTGAAGCTTTCTTT
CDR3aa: CASSLARPGGLLNTEAFF

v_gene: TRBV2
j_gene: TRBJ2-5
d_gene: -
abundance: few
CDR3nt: TGTGCCAGCAGTCCCATGACAGGTGCCCAAGAGACCCAGTACTTC
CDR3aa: CASSPMTGAQETQYF

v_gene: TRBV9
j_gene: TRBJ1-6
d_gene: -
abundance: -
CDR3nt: TGTGCCAGCAGCGTGGGGCCCGTGGGGTTTAATTCACCCCTCCACTTT
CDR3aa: CASSVGPVGFNSPLHF

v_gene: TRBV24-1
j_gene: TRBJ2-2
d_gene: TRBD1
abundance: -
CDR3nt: TGTGCCACGACAGGGGACTACACCGGGGAGCTGTTTTTT
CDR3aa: CATTGDYTGELFF

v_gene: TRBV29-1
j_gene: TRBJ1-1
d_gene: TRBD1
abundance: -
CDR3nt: TGCAGGGGGGACAGGGGATATGAAGCTTTCTTT
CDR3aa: CRGDRGYEAFF

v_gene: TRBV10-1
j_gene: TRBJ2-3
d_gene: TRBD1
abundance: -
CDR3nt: TGCGCCAGTAACAGGGGTCGCACAGATACGCAGTATTTT
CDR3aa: CASNRGRTDTQYF

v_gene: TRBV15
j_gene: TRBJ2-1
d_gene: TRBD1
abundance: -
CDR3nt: TGTGCCACCAGCAGTGGGCAGGGGGCGCCCAATGAGCAGTTCTTC
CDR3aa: CATSSGQGAPNEQFF

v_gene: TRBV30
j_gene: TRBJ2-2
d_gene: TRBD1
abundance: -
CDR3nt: TGTGCCTGGAGTACAGGGGGCGACGACACCGGGGAGCTGTTTTTT
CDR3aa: CAWSTGGDDTGELFF

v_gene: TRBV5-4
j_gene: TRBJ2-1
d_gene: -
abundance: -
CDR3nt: TGTGCCAGCAGCTTGGGCGGGACCGAAAATGAGCAGTTCTTC
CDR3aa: CASSLGGTENEQFF

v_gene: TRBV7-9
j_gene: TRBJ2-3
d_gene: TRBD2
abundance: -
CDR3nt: TGTGCCAGCAGCTTCACTAGCGGGGGGGCAGATACGCAGTATTTT
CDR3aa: CASSFTSGGADTQYF

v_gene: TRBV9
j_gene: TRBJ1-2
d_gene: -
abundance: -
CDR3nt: TGTGCCAGCAGCCCAGGTGGGGGCATGGCTAACTATGGCTACACCTTC
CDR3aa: CASSPGGGMANYGYTF

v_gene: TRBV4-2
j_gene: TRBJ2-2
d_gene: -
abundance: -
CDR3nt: TGTGCCAGCAGCCAAGCCAGGAACACCGGGGAGCTGTTTTTT
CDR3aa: CASSQARNTGELFF

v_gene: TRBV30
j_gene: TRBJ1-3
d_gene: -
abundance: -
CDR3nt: TGTGCCTGGCGGGGAGTCGGAGCGGGAAACACCATATATTTT
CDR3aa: CAWRGVGAGNTIYF

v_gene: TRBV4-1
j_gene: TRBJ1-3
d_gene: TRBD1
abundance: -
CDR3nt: TGCGCCAGCAGCCAAGCTGGAGGAGGGGGCAATGGAAACACCATATATTTT
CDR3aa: CASSQAGGGGNGNTIYF

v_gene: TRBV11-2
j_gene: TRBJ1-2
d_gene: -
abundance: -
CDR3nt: TGTGCCAGCAGCTTAGCCTTCGACTATGGCTACACCTTC
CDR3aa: CASSLAFDYGYTF

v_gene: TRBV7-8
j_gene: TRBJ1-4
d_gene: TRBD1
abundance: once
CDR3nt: TGTGCCAGCAGACAAAACCGGGACAGGGCTGGTGAAAAACTGTTTTTT
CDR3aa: CASRQNRDRAGEKLFF

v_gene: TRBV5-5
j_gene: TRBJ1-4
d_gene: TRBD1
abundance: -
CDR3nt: TGTGCCAGCAGCCCGGACCCCAGGACAGGGGGCGCGAGTGGTGGAAAACTGTTTTTT
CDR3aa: CASSPDPRTGGASGGKLFF

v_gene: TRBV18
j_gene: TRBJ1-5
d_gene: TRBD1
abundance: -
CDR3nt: TGTGCCAGCTCACCAAGGACAGGGGGCGTACAGCCCCAGCATTTT
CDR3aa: CASSPRTGGVQPQHF

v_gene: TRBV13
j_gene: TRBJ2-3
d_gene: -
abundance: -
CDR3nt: TGTGCCAGCAGCGCGCAGGGTAGTAGTCATGGGCAGTATTTT
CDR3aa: CASSAQGSSHGQYF

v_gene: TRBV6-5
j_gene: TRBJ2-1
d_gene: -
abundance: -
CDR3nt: TGTGCCAGCAGTCCACCAACAGGGCCTGAGCAGTTCTTC
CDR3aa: CASSPPTGPEQFF